Presented here are 18 T cell receptor beta chains from one specimen sequenced in a study of cytomegalovirus exposure and HLA in healthy donors (dated by TCRdb to the late 2010s). The library came from the immunoSEQ multiplex PCR assay. A mixture of 60 forward primers for TCR Vbeta segments and 13 reverse primers for TCR Jbeta segments was used in the multiplex PCR. This is the immuneACCESS table as TCRdb keeps it, with only in-frame sequences that have V and J called. A part of the clones is gone; compared with another copy, unresolved V genes explain less than half, and the rest is unexplained. The sample's records list 75,000 to 90,000 clones. The top ten constitute 1.3% to 1.5% of the sample. Sequenced sample: PBMCs. The receptor source for this set is a woman aged 60-75 years in good health and CMV-seronegative.

The V call is TRBV25-1, the J call TRBJ2-4; 9 bases agree with TRBD2. Germline CDR1 and CDR2: MGHDK and SYGVNS. Unmatched junction bases numbered 3, after V lost 3 bases and J lost 6 bases. CDR3 length: 14 residues. In DNA form, the CDR3 reads TGTGCCAGCAGTGACCCGACTAGCGGAAACATTCAGTACTTC. It yields the protein CASSDPTSGNIQYF.

CDR3 residues: CASSLGRQGYGYTF. Written as DNA, the CDR3 is TGTGCCAGCAGCTTAGGGAGACAGGGGTATGGCTACACCTTC. V is TRBV7-8 and J is TRBJ1-2; 8 nucleotides align to TRBD1. With V trimmed by 1 base and J by 5 bases, 3 bases remained unmatched. Per the germline V gene, CDR1 is SGHVS and CDR2 is FQNEAQ. The CDR3 runs to 14 residues.

The rearrangement uses TRBV5-6 and TRBJ2-3, with 7 bases matching TRBD2. Germline V gene sequence: CDR1 SGHDT, CDR2 YYEEEE. V gave up 6 bases and J gave up 1 base; unmatched junction bases: 8. This CDR3 contains 15 residues. For the CDR3, the DNA is TGTGCCAGCACCCGGACTAGTTCGCGCACAGATACGCAGTATTTT. This encodes CASTRTSSRTDTQYF.

CDR3 region: CASSLAGVRSGTQYF. The CDR3 DNA reads TGTGCCAGCAGCTTAGCGGGAGTGAGGTCAGGGACCCAGTACTTC. This chain connects TRBV7-9 to TRBJ2-5; weak D call: TRBD2 (5 bases). CDR3 length equals 15 residues. V was clipped by 0 bases and J by 7 bases, with 15 bases between them. Germline assignment: CDR1 SEHNR and CDR2 FQNEAQ (reference sequence).

The V gene is TRBV19, the J gene TRBJ2-3; D remains ambiguous. Germline values: CDR1 LNHDA, CDR2 SQIVND (reference sequence). The CDR3 contains 12 residues. Trimming took 5 bases from V and 2 from J, leaving 5 bases between them. CDR3 bases: TGTGCCAGTAGTCACATCACAGATACGCAGTATTTT. This sequence encodes CASSHITDTQYF.

The chain combines TRBV27 with TRBJ1-5; D gene unclear. The CDR3 has 13 residues. Germline CDR1 MNHEY, CDR2 SMNVEV (reference sequence). Trimming left V 6 bases short and J 7 bases short, with 13 bases between. CDR3 in amino acids: CASSASSRQPQHF. The CDR3 region has the DNA TGTGCCAGCAGCGCTTCTTCGCGCCAGCCCCAGCATTTT.

The chain joins TRBV7-2 to TRBJ1-5, with 7 bases identical to TRBD1. Germline lookup yields CDR1 SGHTA and CDR2 FQGNSA. The V segment lost 5 bases and the J segment 1 base; nucleotides outside the gene matches: 2. The CDR3 extends over 14 amino acids. In nucleotides, the CDR3 is TGTGCCAGCAGCGCGACAGGGAGCAATCAGCCCCAGCATTTT. Its translation is CASSATGSNQPQHF.

This sequence joins TRBV10-3 and TRBJ2-4; D may be TRBD1 (8 bases). With 11 bases removed from V and 6 bases from J, the gap between germline ends came to 23 bases. Germline CDR1 ENHRY, CDR2 SYGVKD. The CDR3 has 15 amino acids. The CDR3: CASKQTGGEGNIQYF. In DNA form, the CDR3 reads TGTGCCTCGAAACAAACAGGGGGGGAGGGAAACATTCAGTACTTC.

This sequence joins TRBV10-2 and TRBJ1-1, with 7 bases fitting TRBD1. The junction had 4 bases not matched to a gene; V was cut back by 8 bases and J by 1 base. The CDR3 loop spans 13 amino acids. Germline CDR1 is WSHSY and CDR2 is SAAADI. The CDR3 sequence: CASSRDRNTEAFF. Here the CDR3 DNA reads TGCGCCAGCTCCCGGGACAGGAACACTGAAGCTTTCTTT.

This rearrangement joins TRBV19 to TRBJ2-7, with TRBD2 matching 9 bases. CDR3 length: 17 amino acids. Germline lookup yields CDR1 LNHDA and CDR2 SQIVND (reference sequence). After removal of 3 bases from V and 2 bases from J, the junction contained 11 bases not matched to a gene. CDR3 sequence reads: CASSMSAGGRAPYEQYF. As DNA, the CDR3 is TGTGCCAGTAGTATGTCAGCAGGCGGGAGGGCCCCCTACGAGCAGTACTTC.

J is TRBJ2-5 and V is TRBV27; 8 nucleotides line up with TRBD2. The J call may be incorrect, as the DNA end agrees better with TRBJ2-7. This CDR3 region has 16 residues. Germline V gene data show CDR1 as MNHEY and CDR2 as SMNVEV (reference sequence). The CDR3 nucleotides are TGTGCCAGCAGGCGGCCTGGGGCTAGCGGGCTTTACGAGCAGTACTTC. Its translation is CASRRPGASGLYEQYF.

The rearrangement uses TRBV29-1 and TRBJ2-5, with D possibly being TRBD1 (5 bases). The V end was cut by 8 bases, the J end by 4 bases, with 17 bases between. Germline V CDR1 and CDR2: SQVTM, ANQGSEA. CDR3 length equals 13 residues. The DNA for the CDR3 is TGCAGCATCGATCAAGGGGCCCGAGAGACCCAGTACTTC. Amino acid sequence: CSIDQGARETQYF.

The chain employs TRBV7-8 and TRBJ2-2; 8 bases fit TRBD1. Per germline, CDR1 SGHVS and CDR2 FQNEAQ. There are 17 residues in the CDR3. V lost 5 bases to trimming and J lost 5 bases; unmatched junction nucleotides: 13. The CDR3 nucleotides are TGTGCCAGCAGCCAGACACCTGGCAGGGGGCATACCGGGGAGCTGTTTTTT. It is translated as CASSQTPGRGHTGELFF. Full variable domain (outside the CDR3, taken from reference TRBV7-8 and TRBJ2-2): GAGVSQSPRYKVAKRGQDVALRCDPISGHVSLFWYQQALGQGPEFLTYFQNEAQLDKSGLPSDRFFAERPEGSVSTLKIQRTQQEDSAVYLCASSQTPGRGHTGELFFGEGSRLTVL.

Worth noting for this clone: Its ends do not fully match the called genes, so a read error is possible. The V and J genes are TRBV5-1 and TRBJ2-1; 10 nucleotides align to TRBD1. Germline lookup yields CDR1 SGHRS and CDR2 YFSETQ. The length of the CDR3 is 16 residues. CDR3 in amino acids: CANSSRQGAIGYEQFF. The CDR3 DNA reads TGCGCCAACAGCTCGAGACAGGGGGCGATTGGCTATGAGCAGTTCTTC.

The V gene is TRBV29-1, the J gene TRBJ2-1; D unresolved. Germline CDR1 is SQVTM and CDR2 is ANQGSEA. This CDR3 is built from 12 residues. V gave up 4 bases and J gave up 5 bases, with 9 bases separating them. The DNA for the CDR3 is TGCAGCGTTGCGCTAGGCGACAATGAGCAGTTCTTC. Protein sequence: CSVALGDNEQFF.

The genes are TRBV28 and TRBJ1-2; D perhaps matches TRBD1 (5 bases). Germline V CDR1 and CDR2: MDHEN, SYDVKM. The CDR3 spans 17 residues. The V gene lost 7 bases and the J gene lost 5 bases, with 26 bases spanning the gap. CDR3 DNA sequence: TGTGCCAGCACCACCGGGGGTCGTATCGGGTCGGGATATGGCTACACCTTC. This gives the protein CASTTGGRIGSGYGYTF.

This sequence joins TRBV29-1 and TRBJ2-3, with 9 bases aligning to TRBD1. The germline CDR1 and CDR2 sequences are SQVTM and ANQGSEA. V lost 6 bases and J lost 1; bases outside the gene matches: 2. The CDR3 contains 13 residues. CDR3 bases: TGCAGCGTCCGACAGGGGGGCACAGATACGCAGTATTTT. Translation: CSVRQGGTDTQYF.

The CDR3 DNA sequence: TGTGCCAGCAGCTTAACGGGAGCCCACAATGAGCAGTTCTTC. As protein: CASSLTGAHNEQFF. The chain has TRBV7-9 and TRBJ2-1; perhaps TRBD2 as D (6 bases). V lost 2 bases to trimming and J lost 5 bases, with 10 bases between them. Germline V lookup: CDR1 SEHNR, CDR2 FQNEAQ (reference sequence). There are 14 residues in the CDR3.